The clone carrying this T cell receptor (beta chain) was found a few times. Its specificity is not known. These data originate in a study of cytomegalovirus exposure and HLA in healthy donors. Study-level findings and limits: Later on, analysis showed that most CMV-associated TCR beta chains appeared to be HLA-restricted.

A multiplex PCR was run with 60 Vbeta primers and 13 Jbeta primers. Assay: immunoSEQ multiplex PCR; the TCRdb copy retains only in-frame clones and omits some. Here the sample spans around 150,000 clones, 63% being singletons. V dropped 6 bases and J dropped 4; count of bases not matched to a gene: 6. This CDR3 has 13 residues. CDR1 and CDR2 (germline): MNHEY, SVGAGI. Sequencing input: PBMCs. This sequence was found in a woman aged 55-69 years in good health and CMV-seropositive. The chain couples TRBV6-5 to TRBJ2-7, with TRBD1 matching over 7 bases. The chain's CDR3 is CASRTGTAYEQYF. CDR3 DNA sequence: TGTGCCAGCAGAACCGGGACAGCTTACGAGCAGTACTTC.